These T cell receptor beta chains were read from a single sample in a study of glioma-infiltrating T cells after dendritic cell vaccination. Measured with immunoSEQ multiplex PCR; TCRdb has only the in-frame clones, and not every one. This sample yields fewer than 90,000 clones, of which less than 90% are seen a single time; around 6.5% belongs to the top ten. Sequences were derived from blood, sampled after dendritic cell vaccination. These receptors originate from a human donor with glioblastoma. The CDR3 runs from the conserved cysteine through the conserved F or W. The D gene is left open where the match is weak. Clone sizes are given selectively: once, few, many, or a class where the clone is expanded.

CDR3 | DNA | size | D | J | V
CASSSGGESGGANVLTF | TGTGCCAGCAGTTCGGGCGGGGAGAGTGGGGGGGCCAACGTCCTGACTTTC | NA | NA | TRBJ2-6 | TRBV28
CASSLEGVGDTQYF | TGTGCCAGCAGCTTAGAAGGGGTAGGGGATACGCAGTATTTT | few | NA | TRBJ2-3 | TRBV7-9
CARSLGFKQGNGYTF | TGTGCCAGAAGCTTAGGCTTTAAACAGGGAAATGGCTACACCTTC | few | NA | TRBJ1-2 | TRBV7-5
CASSPDSYTDTQYF | TGTGCCAGCAGCCCGGACAGCTACACAGATACGCAGTATTTT | once | NA | TRBJ2-3 | TRBV7-3
CAISPGQGGMGEQYF | TGTGCCATCAGCCCCGGACAGGGAGGCATGGGCGAGCAGTACTTC | once | TRBD1 | TRBJ2-7 | TRBV10-3
CASSQNTGDYGYTF | TGTGCCAGCAGCCAAAACACAGGGGACTATGGCTACACCTTC | NA | TRBD1 | TRBJ1-2 | TRBV7-2
CASSLEGTGTNTEAFF | TGCGCCAGCAGCTTGGAGGGGACAGGGACGAACACTGAAGCTTTCTTT | once | TRBD1 | TRBJ1-1 | TRBV5-1
CASSLVGTGSYGYTF | TGTGCCAGCAGCTTAGTCGGGACAGGGTCCTATGGCTACACCTTC | NA | TRBD1 | TRBJ1-2 | TRBV7-3
CASSLINSGTGELFF | TGCGCCAGCAGCTTGATAAACAGTGGAACCGGGGAGCTGTTTTTT | NA | NA | TRBJ2-2 | TRBV5-1
CASSSRASAFF | TGTGCCAGTAGTAGCAGGGCGTCAGCTTTCTTT | NA | NA | TRBJ1-1 | TRBV19
CASSEVGGKTYEQYF | TGTGCCAGCAGTGAAGTGGGGGGGAAGACCTACGAGCAGTACTTC | few | TRBD2 | TRBJ2-7 | TRBV6-1
CASSLVTDMNTEAFF | TGCGCCAGCAGCTTGGTGACAGATATGAACACTGAAGCTTTCTTT | NA | NA | TRBJ1-1 | TRBV5-1
CASSPRGSWTDTQYF | TGTGCCAGCAGCCCCCGTGGGAGCTGGACAGATACGCAGTATTTT | NA | NA | TRBJ2-3 | TRBV7-2
CASSSGLAGTYNEQFF | TGTGCCAGCAGCAGCGGACTAGCGGGGACCTACAATGAGCAGTTCTTC | NA | TRBD2 | TRBJ2-1 | TRBV5-6
CASRVTFAGDTEAFF | TGTGCCAGCAGGGTCACTTTCGCTGGAGACACTGAAGCTTTCTTT | NA | NA | TRBJ1-1 | TRBV6-5
CATTGGGLNSPLHF | TGTGCCACCACAGGGGGCGGTCTTAATTCACCCCTCCACTTT | NA | TRBD1 | TRBJ1-6 | TRBV19
CASSLSGAGYTGELFF | TGTGCCAGCAGCCTCTCGGGAGCGGGGTACACCGGGGAGCTGTTTTTT | NA | TRBD2 | TRBJ2-2 | TRBV5-6
CASSHSYQQPQHF | TGTGCCAGCAGCCACTCCTACCAACAGCCCCAGCATTTT | NA | NA | TRBJ1-5 | TRBV6-1
CASRQGEGNTIYF | TGTGCCAGCAGGCAGGGGGAAGGAAACACCATATATTTT | few | TRBD1 | TRBJ1-3 | TRBV25-1
CAISRGDRGITGELFF | TGTGCCATTTCCCGAGGGGACAGGGGGATCACCGGGGAGCTGTTTTTT | NA | TRBD1 | TRBJ2-2 | TRBV10-3
CASSPAYGTGESNSPLHF | TGTGCCAGCTCACCAGCCTATGGGACAGGGGAAAGTAATTCACCCCTCCACTTT | NA | TRBD1 | TRBJ1-6 | TRBV18
CASSYYYEQYF | TGTGCCAGCAGTTATTACTACGAGCAGTACTTC | NA | NA | TRBJ2-7 | TRBV6-5
CASSPRTESPSFLSF | TGTGCCAGCAGCCCCCGGACAGAGTCCCCCTCTTTCCTATCCTTC | NA | NA | TRBJ1-2 | TRBV5-4
CASSSYRGQGVEQYF | TGTGCCAGCAGTTCTTACAGGGGACAGGGGGTCGAGCAGTACTTC | NA | TRBD1 | TRBJ2-7 | TRBV6-1
CAIGWDRGQTDTQYF | TGTGCCATCGGTTGGGACAGGGGGCAGACAGATACGCAGTATTTT | NA | TRBD1 | TRBJ2-3 | TRBV10-3
CASSLVGRVDSPLHF | TGCGCCAGCAGCTTGGTTGGCAGGGTTGATTCACCCCTCCACTTT | NA | NA | TRBJ1-6 | TRBV5-1
CAISESKSGGISYTF | TGTGCCATCAGTGAGTCGAAGTCAGGGGGCATTAGCTACACCTTC | NA | TRBD1 | TRBJ1-2 | TRBV10-3
CASSYSQGRNEKLFF | TGTGCCAGCAGTTACTCACAGGGGAGAAATGAAAAACTGTTTTTT | NA | TRBD1 | TRBJ1-4 | TRBV6-5
CASTRRQGDSYEQYF | TGTGCCAGCACCAGAAGACAGGGGGATTCCTACGAGCAGTACTTC | NA | TRBD1 | TRBJ2-7 | TRBV27
CASSAGTGADGYTF | TGTGCCAGCAGCGCCGGGACAGGGGCGGATGGCTACACCTTC | once | TRBD1 | TRBJ1-2 | TRBV6-4
CAIRRQASTDTQYF | TGTGCCATCAGGCGACAGGCTAGCACAGATACGCAGTATTTT | NA | NA | TRBJ2-3 | TRBV10-3